This T cell receptor (beta chain) was observed in a study of blood T cell repertoires in COVID-19. Clones were sequenced by immunoSEQ multiplex PCR, and TCRdb holds only the in-frame ones, with some missing. Here the sample spans approximately 210,000 clones, 82% being singletons. CDR3 size: 17 residues. V lost 1 base and J 4 bases, leaving 17 bases between the germline ends. In germline, CDR1 is SGHVS, CDR2 FQNEAQ. Sample: PBMCs or T cells enriched from blood (not recorded which). J is TRBJ1-3 and V is TRBV7-8; tentatively, D is TRBD1 (6 bases). This TCR derives from a woman aged 55-75 years who had recovered from COVID-19. The CDR3 nucleotides read TGTGCCAGCAGCTTAGGCTCTACCGCGGGGGCAGGAAACACCATATATTTT. Residues: CASSLGSTAGAGNTIYF.